This T cell receptor beta chain appears in the sequencing data of a study of blood T cell repertoires in COVID-19. This clone has a single count. The method was immunoSEQ multiplex PCR; TCRdb's version includes in-frame clones alone and lacks a portion of them. The sample holds 130,000 to 150,000 clones; 80% to 85% are singletons and the top ten take 35% to 40%. The origin of this receptor is a human donor in a cohort sampled during active COVID-19. The source material was peripheral blood.

CDR3 region: CATLRHGIKNYGYTF. CDR3 DNA: TGTGCCACCTTGCGGCACGGGATTAAGAACTATGGCTACACCTTC. The V and J genes are TRBV24-1 and TRBJ1-2, with D unresolved. CDR1 is KGHDR and CDR2 is SFDVKD in the germline V gene. CDR3 length: 15 amino acids. The V end lost 9 bases, the J end lost 2 bases, and 18 bases lay between the germline ends.